This T cell receptor (beta chain) was captured by sequencing in a study of Graves' ophthalmopathy and Graves' hyperthyroidism (dated by TCRdb to 2017 to 2018). A note on the overall study: Peripheral blood was collected before any treatment was given, at the time of initial diagnosis. TCR beta repertoire signatures were used to distinguish Graves' ophthalmopathy from Graves' hyperthyroidism and to predict progression to ophthalmopathy. In total, 135 blood samples were TCR-sequenced: approximately 42 ophthalmopathy, about 75 hyperthyroidism and roughly 17 hyperthyroidism-to-ophthalmopathy patients. A discovery set of 100 patients (roughly 41 ophthalmopathy, about 55 stable hyperthyroidism) was enrolled to explore V-J signatures distinguishing ophthalmopathy from hyperthyroidism. An independent validation cohort was composed of roughly 19 hyperthyroidism patients and around 16 patients who later progressed from hyperthyroidism to ophthalmopathy. In over five hyperthyroidism patients, the T-cell repertoires found in thyroid tissue were compared with those found in blood. Once sampling was done, hyperthyroidism patients were given methimazole at a starting dose of 30 mg daily, while ophthalmopathy patients were given high-dose intravenous methylprednisolone.

The ophthalmopathy patients had moderately to severely active disease, with a Clinical Activity Score of 3 or higher, a NOSPECS grade of 4 or higher, and a disease duration of less than 3 months. Patients were excluded if they had other autoimmune diseases, uncontrolled infections, pregnancy or lactation. Diagnosis was based on clinical symptoms, serum thyroxine, TRAb, thyroid ultrasound and orbital computed tomography. PBMCs were isolated from 10 ml of fresh peripheral blood by Ficoll-Paque density gradient centrifugation. Total RNA was extracted with Trizol reagent and quality-checked on an Agilent 2100 Bioanalyzer. TCR beta CDR3 regions were amplified from RNA transcripts for repertoire sequencing. The first round of RT-PCR was done with HTBI primers and the Qiagen OneStep RT-PCR kit, and was followed by a second round of multiplex PCR, then size selection and purification. Libraries were sequenced on an Illumina HiSeq2000 using paired-end 100 bp reads. The paper's data handling went like this. SOAPnuke was used to process the reads, removing any read that contained adapters or uncalled bases, had a mean Phred below 15, or lacked an exact match to the constant primer or identifier. COPE v1.2.5 was used to merge the high-quality paired reads. Each unique nucleotide sequence was defined as a clonotype, and clonotypes were aligned to IMGT TRB V, D and J references with MiTCR v1.1. Analysis was restricted to V-J combinations with a frequency above 0.0001, which covered about 99% of repertoires. For each V-J combination, a TCR clonal expansion and chaos score was defined as F50 clonal expansion divided by the chaos observed in the TCRdist matrix. Welch's t-statistics and random forest were used to narrow the features down to around twelve V-J combinations, which were then fed into a naive Bayes classifier. The Morisita-Horn index was used to measure how similar the thyroid and blood repertoires were. TCRdb trimmed the raw reads at Q25, called clones with MiXCR and kept productive beta chains. Every entry covers one CDR3 protein and lists the most common genes and DNA from its rows. Clone size and V and J calls follow TCRdb, not the original study. The sample records 500,000 to 800,000 distinct CDR3 sequences, about two fifths of which are singletons. Together, the top ten hold more than 2.5% of the sample.

What the study reported, not specific to this receptor: In validation, the model predicted ophthalmopathy progression with more than 55% sensitivity and about 73% specificity; about a dozen predicted patients were CT-confirmed with GO in a median of approximately six months. No statistical method was used to predetermine the sample size, and group allocation was not hidden from the investigators. Among expanded thyroid clonotypes with frequency above 0.001, most also showed up in blood, which suggests that blood repertoires may reflect the thyroid immune response. The 13-signature model separated ophthalmopathy from stable hyperthyroidism with roughly 90% sensitivity and approximately 83% specificity in cross-validation, and 80%/75% in the test set.

This clonotype has at least ten counts. This receptor's antigen is unknown. One base away there is no much larger clone; base qualities are not given. Trimming costs V 4 bases and J 4 bases, and their ends lie 16 bases apart. In the germline V gene, CDR1 corresponds to SQVTM and CDR2 to ANQGSEA. The CDR3 holds 14 amino acids from the cysteine to the phenylalanine. The DNA shown is the 42-base CDR3, in frame from base 1. The source of this sequence is an adult man with Graves' ophthalmopathy. Sample: peripheral blood. The sequence joins TRBV29-1 to TRBJ1-1; TRBD1 is possibly the D segment (5 matching bases). The sequenced DNA is TGCAGCGTTGTGGTAAACGGGGGGTCCACTGAAGCTTTCTTT. Its translation reads: CSVVVNGGSTEAFF.